This T cell receptor beta chain was recovered during a study of vaccination effects on CD4 cells after COVID-19. This clone has only one observation. Its antigen remains unknown. Profiling relied on immunoSEQ multiplex PCR, and the TCRdb table lists in-frame clones only, not all of them. The repertoire holds around 46,000 clones, 55% to 85% seen once, with about 9.5% in the top ten. The study's findings and limits: Limitations: small convalescent group and missing early post-infection timepoints.

V lost 4 bases to trimming and J lost 2 bases; unmatched junction nucleotides: 4. The CDR3 is made up of 14 amino acids. Germline CDR1 is SGHRS and CDR2 is YFSETQ. Once cultured for approximately ten days, the cells underwent separation to obtain CD4+ T cells. Two doses of BNT162b2 or mRNA-1273 vaccine were administered to participants. The sample consisted of CD4+ T cells from PBMCs cultured without peptide, taken after COVID-19 vaccination. The TCR sequence derives from a human donor who received a COVID-19 vaccine. The chain recombines TRBV5-1 with TRBJ2-3; 7 positions agree with TRBD1. This CDR3 is CASSLGQTTDTQYF. DNA for the CDR3: TGCGCCAGCAGCCTGGGACAGACCACAGATACGCAGTATTTT.